The 18 T cell receptor beta chains in this list originate from one sample, sequenced in a study of cytomegalovirus exposure and HLA in healthy donors. The PCR ran on 60 Vbeta and 13 Jbeta primers. Data came from immunoSEQ multiplex PCR; TCRdb stores just in-frame clones and leaves some out. This table holds approximately 200,000 clones, about 80% found once. Sequencing was done on a sample of PBMCs. The receptors here all came from a girl under 18 in good health and CMV-seronegative.

This chain joins TRBV11-3 and TRBJ1-1; 7 bases align to TRBD1. The J segment lost 7 bases and the V segment lost 4 bases, leaving 6 bases of the junction unmatched. In germline, CDR1 is SGHNT, CDR2 YENEEA. The CDR3 extends over 13 amino acids. The CDR3 nucleotides are TGTGCCAGCAGCTCAGACAGGGAGGATGAAGCTTTCTTT. It translates to CASSSDREDEAFF.

This chain links TRBV28 with TRBJ1-3; possible D gene TRBD1, 5 bases. Looked up from germline, CDR1 is MDHEN and CDR2 is SYDVKM. The CDR3 extends over 17 amino acids. V shed 5 bases and J shed 2 bases, with 19 bases lying between them. The CDR3 nucleotides read TGTGCCAGCAGTAAACGACTCCGGACACCGACTGGAAACACCATATATTTT. Amino acids: CASSKRLRTPTGNTIYF.

V usage is TRBV5-4 and J usage is TRBJ2-1; the D is unclear. With 0 bases removed from V and 5 bases from J, the gap between germline ends came to 6 bases. Germline CDR1 and CDR2: SGHNT and YYREEE (reference sequence). This CDR3 is built from 13 residues. As DNA, the CDR3 is TGTGCCAGCAGCTTGGACCGAGACAATGAGCAGTTCTTC. Its translation is CASSLDRDNEQFF.

V usage is TRBV10-1 and J usage is TRBJ1-3; D may be TRBD1 (6 bases). The CDR3 has 20 amino acids. Per germline, CDR1 WNHNN and CDR2 SYGVQD (reference sequence). Trimming removed 2 bases at V and 6 bases at J, with 29 bases between. CDR3 in amino acids: CASSEVGTRLDWLKSNTIYF. The CDR3 DNA sequence: TGCGCCAGCAGTGAGGTCGGGACAAGACTGGACTGGTTGAAATCAAACACCATATATTTT.

The chain joins TRBV5-1 to TRBJ2-1; D uncertain. The ends were cut back, 2 bases at V and 10 bases at J, with 7 bases in the middle. The germline V gene encodes CDR1 SGHRS and CDR2 YFSETQ. The length of the CDR3 is 11 residues. The CDR3 DNA follows: TGCGCCAGCAGCTTTGGCAAGGAGCAGTTCTTC. Amino acid sequence: CASSFGKEQFF. Filled out from reference TRBV5-1 and TRBJ2-1, the complete variable domain reads KAGVTQTPRYLIKTRGQQVTLSCSPISGHRSVSWYQQTPGQGLQFLFEYFSETQRNKGNFPGRFSGRQFSNSRSEMNVSTLELGDSALYLCASSFGKEQFFGPGTRLTVL.

The gene calls are TRBV28 and TRBJ2-7; D gene ambiguous. This CDR3 is built from 14 residues. V lost 3 bases and J lost 0, with 9 bases in between. Per germline, CDR1 MDHEN and CDR2 SYDVKM. This chain's CDR3 is CASSLSYSSYEQYF. CDR3 nucleotide sequence: TGTGCCAGCAGTTTGAGTTACAGCTCCTACGAGCAGTACTTC.

Concerning this clone itself: Within the sample, other DNA sequences also encode this same CDR3. The V call is TRBV19, the J call TRBJ1-3, with D possibly matching TRBD1 (5 bases). Trimming removed 6 bases at V and 0 bases at J, with 9 bases between. CDR3 length equals 14 residues. Germline V CDR1 and CDR2: LNHDA, SQIVND (reference sequence). The CDR3 DNA reads TGTGCCAGTAGCCCGGGGGGCTCTGGAAACACCATATATTTT. Protein product: CASSPGGSGNTIYF.

The chain employs TRBV19 and TRBJ1-5, with TRBD1 matching over 8 bases. The trim removed 4 bases at V and 4 bases at J, leaving 6 bases unmatched. The germline V gene has CDR1 LNHDA and CDR2 SQIVND (reference sequence). This CDR3 is built from 15 residues. The CDR3 bases are TGTGCCAGTAGTACCGACAGGGGTAAAAATCAGCCCCAGCATTTT. Translation gives CASSTDRGKNQPQHF.

This clone has just a few counts. The V and J genes are TRBV14 and TRBJ2-7; 7 nucleotides align to TRBD2. V was clipped by 1 base and J by 7 bases; unmatched bases: 10. CDR3 size: 15 residues. The germline V gene encodes CDR1 SGHDN and CDR2 FVKESK. The CDR3 here is CASSQVGGSLREQYF. CDR3 DNA: TGTGCCAGCAGCCAAGTAGGCGGGAGTTTGAGGGAGCAGTACTTC.

This chain uses TRBV10-1 with TRBJ1-1; 7 positions agree with TRBD1. Germline V gene sequence: CDR1 WNHNN, CDR2 SYGVQD (reference sequence). Trimming removed 7 bases from V and 0 bases from J; junction bases left unmatched: 2. The CDR3 loop spans 13 amino acids. Here the CDR3 reads CASKGAVNTEAFF. The CDR3 nucleotides read TGCGCCAGCAAGGGGGCGGTGAACACTGAAGCTTTCTTT.

The CDR3 spells CATGLYPGINEQFF. CDR3 nucleotide sequence: TGTGCCACGGGGCTATATCCAGGGATCAATGAGCAGTTCTTC. The genes are TRBV15 and TRBJ2-1; the D gene is possibly TRBD1 (5 bases). The V and J ends lost 9 bases and 6 bases respectively, with 18 bases between them. The CDR3 runs to 14 residues. CDR1 and CDR2 from the germline V gene are LNHNV and YYDKDF (reference sequence).

The chain recombines TRBV19 with TRBJ1-1; 11 nucleotides line up with TRBD1. Losses at the gene ends were 1 base for V and 3 bases for J; bases not matched to a gene: 4. Per germline, CDR1 LNHDA and CDR2 SQIVND (reference sequence). The CDR3 loop spans 16 amino acids. This CDR3 reads CASSIGTGGEDTEAFF. CDR3 nucleotide sequence: TGTGCCAGTAGTATAGGGACAGGGGGCGAGGACACTGAAGCTTTCTTT.

This clone was seen more than once but under ten times. V is TRBV4-3 and J is TRBJ2-1; TRBD2 agrees at 11 bases. The CDR3 extends over 16 amino acids. The J segment lost 9 bases and the V segment lost 1 base, leaving 8 bases of the junction unmatched. Germline CDR1 is LGHNA and CDR2 is YSLEER. The CDR3 DNA reads as TGCGCCAGCAGCCAAGTTTTAGCGGGGGGGCCGACTGAGCAGTTCTTC. This translates into CASSQVLAGGPTEQFF.

The chain is built from TRBV18 and TRBJ1-2; 8 bases line up with TRBD1. Germline values: CDR1 KGHSH, CDR2 LQKENI. V shed 3 bases and J 7 bases; nucleotides not matched to a gene: 13. CDR3 length equals 16 residues. The CDR3 nucleotides are TGTGCCAGCTCACCTAGGCAGGGGGCTGTGGAGAGTGGCTACACCTTC. It translates to CASSPRQGAVESGYTF.

The count of this clone is one. The chain joins TRBV7-2 to TRBJ2-7; D possibly corresponds to TRBD2 (5 bases). The CDR3 loop spans 14 amino acids. V lost 1 base and J 3 bases, leaving 10 bases between the germline ends. CDR1 and CDR2 (germline): SGHTA, FQGNSA. The CDR3 region has the DNA TGTGCCAGCAGCTTAGACCCTAGCCACTACGAGCAGTACTTC. This codes for CASSLDPSHYEQYF.

This sequence joins TRBV6-5 and TRBJ2-7; 12 nucleotides align to TRBD2. This CDR3 has 14 residues. J lost 2 bases, V lost 6 bases, and 2 bases had no gene match. Germline V gene sequence: CDR1 MNHEY, CDR2 SVGAGI. CDR3 amino acids: CASRRLAGAYEQYF. The CDR3, as DNA: TGTGCCAGCAGGCGACTAGCGGGGGCCTACGAGCAGTACTTC.

The chain employs TRBV28 and TRBJ1-1; 10 positions agree with TRBD1. The CDR3 totals 15 residues. Germline trimming cut 3 bases from V and 4 bases from J; bases unmatched to any gene: 5. Germline CDR1 reads MDHEN; CDR2 reads SYDVKM. This CDR3 reads CASSFPGTGATEAFF. CDR3 coding DNA: TGTGCCAGCAGTTTCCCCGGGACAGGGGCCACTGAAGCTTTCTTT.

CDR3 in amino acids: CASRRQGALGTEAFF. The CDR3 DNA reads TGTGCCAGCAGAAGACAGGGGGCGTTGGGCACTGAAGCTTTCTTT. This rearrangement joins TRBV2 to TRBJ1-1; 10 nucleotides match TRBD1. The CDR3 spans 15 residues. Trimming at V came to 6 bases and at J to 4 bases, leaving 8 bases not matched to a gene. Germline V lookup: CDR1 SNHLY, CDR2 FYNNEI.